This TCR beta chain was retrieved from a study of blood T cell repertoires in COVID-19. Study-level background: Sources were T cells, B-cell-depleted T cells, or PBMCs; the material itself was cDNA or gDNA.

With regard to this clone: No DNA is shown, since the ends of the CDR3 on it are uncertain; the CDR3 is the one TCRdb lists.

Per the original data handling: The authors estimated nucleated cell counts from reference gene primer amplification. TCRdb's table, derived via immunoSEQ multiplex PCR, lists solely in-frame clones and lacks some. The DNA gave D and trimming, while V, J and clone size come from that table. The top ten clones hold 4.5% of a sample with approximately 110,000 clones, about 89% of them seen once. Per the germline V gene, CDR1 is MNHEY and CDR2 is SMNVEV (reference sequence). 16 amino acids form the CDR3, both terminal residues included. This sequence originates from a man aged 40-49 years with acute or convalescent COVID-19. The rearrangement uses TRBV27 and TRBJ1-3; the table's TRBD1 call for D was not verified on the DNA. Input material: peripheral blood. This CDR3 reads CASSSSTPYSGNTIYF.